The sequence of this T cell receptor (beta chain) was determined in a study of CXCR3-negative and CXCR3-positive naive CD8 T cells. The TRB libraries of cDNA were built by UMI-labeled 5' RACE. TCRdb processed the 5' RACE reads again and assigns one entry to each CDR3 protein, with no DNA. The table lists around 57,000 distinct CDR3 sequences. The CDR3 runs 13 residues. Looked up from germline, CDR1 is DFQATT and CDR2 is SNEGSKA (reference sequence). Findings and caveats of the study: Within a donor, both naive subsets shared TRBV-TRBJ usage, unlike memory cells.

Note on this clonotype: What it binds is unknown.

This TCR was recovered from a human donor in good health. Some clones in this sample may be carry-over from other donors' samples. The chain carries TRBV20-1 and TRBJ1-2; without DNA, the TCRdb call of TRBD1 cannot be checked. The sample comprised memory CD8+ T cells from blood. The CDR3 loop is CSATPGNSWGYTF.